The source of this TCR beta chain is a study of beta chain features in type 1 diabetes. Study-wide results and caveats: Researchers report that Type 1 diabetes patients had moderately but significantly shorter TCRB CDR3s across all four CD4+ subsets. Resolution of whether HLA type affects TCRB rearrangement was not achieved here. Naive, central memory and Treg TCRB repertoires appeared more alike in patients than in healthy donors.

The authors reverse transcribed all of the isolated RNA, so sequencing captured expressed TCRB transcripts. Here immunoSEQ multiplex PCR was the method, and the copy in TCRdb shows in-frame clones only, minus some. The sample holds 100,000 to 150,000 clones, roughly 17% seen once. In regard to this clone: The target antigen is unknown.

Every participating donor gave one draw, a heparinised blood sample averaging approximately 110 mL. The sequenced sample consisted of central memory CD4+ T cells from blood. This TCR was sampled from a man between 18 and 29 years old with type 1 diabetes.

CDR3 in amino acids: CASNPLAGGSTADTQYF. CDR3 DNA: TGTGCCAGCAATCCCCTAGCAGGGGGAAGCACAGCAGATACGCAGTATTTT. V and J are TRBV27 and TRBJ2-3; 7 bases match TRBD1. CDR1 is MNHEY and CDR2 is SMNVEV in the germline V gene (reference sequence). Trimming took 7 bases from V and 4 from J; bases not matched to a gene: 17. This CDR3 region has 17 residues.